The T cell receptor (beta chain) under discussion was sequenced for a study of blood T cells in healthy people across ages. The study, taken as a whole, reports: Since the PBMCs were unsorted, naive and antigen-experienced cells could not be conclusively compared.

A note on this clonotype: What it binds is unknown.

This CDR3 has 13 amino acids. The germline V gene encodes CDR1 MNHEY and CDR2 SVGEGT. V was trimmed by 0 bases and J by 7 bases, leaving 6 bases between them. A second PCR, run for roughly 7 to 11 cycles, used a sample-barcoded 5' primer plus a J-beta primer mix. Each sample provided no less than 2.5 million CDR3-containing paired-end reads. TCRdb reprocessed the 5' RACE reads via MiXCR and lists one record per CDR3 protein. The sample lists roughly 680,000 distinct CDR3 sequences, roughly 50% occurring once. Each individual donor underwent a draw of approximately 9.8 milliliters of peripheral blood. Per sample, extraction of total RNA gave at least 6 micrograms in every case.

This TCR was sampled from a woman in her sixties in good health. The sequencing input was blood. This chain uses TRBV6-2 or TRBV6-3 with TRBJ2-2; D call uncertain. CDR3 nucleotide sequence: TGTGCCAGCAGTTACTCGACCGTCGGGGAGCTGTTTTTT. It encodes CASSYSTVGELFF.